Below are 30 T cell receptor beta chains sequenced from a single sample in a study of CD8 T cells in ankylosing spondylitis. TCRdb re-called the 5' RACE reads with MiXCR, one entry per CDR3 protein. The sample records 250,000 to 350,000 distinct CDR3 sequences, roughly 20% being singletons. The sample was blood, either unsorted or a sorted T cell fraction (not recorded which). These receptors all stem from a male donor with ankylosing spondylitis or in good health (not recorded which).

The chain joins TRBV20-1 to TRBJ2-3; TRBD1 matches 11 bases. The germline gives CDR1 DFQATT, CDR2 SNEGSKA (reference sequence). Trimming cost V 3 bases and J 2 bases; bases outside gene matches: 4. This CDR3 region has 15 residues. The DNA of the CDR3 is TGCAGTGCTAGTAGGGACAGGGGGGACACAGATACGCAGTATTTT. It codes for CSASRDRGDTDTQYF.

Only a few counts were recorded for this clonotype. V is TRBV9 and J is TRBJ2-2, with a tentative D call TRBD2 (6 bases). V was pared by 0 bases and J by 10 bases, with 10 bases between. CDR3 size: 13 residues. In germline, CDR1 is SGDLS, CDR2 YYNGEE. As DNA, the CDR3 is TGTGCCAGCAGCGTAGTTAGGGACTCGGAGCTGTTTTTT. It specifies CASSVVRDSELFF.

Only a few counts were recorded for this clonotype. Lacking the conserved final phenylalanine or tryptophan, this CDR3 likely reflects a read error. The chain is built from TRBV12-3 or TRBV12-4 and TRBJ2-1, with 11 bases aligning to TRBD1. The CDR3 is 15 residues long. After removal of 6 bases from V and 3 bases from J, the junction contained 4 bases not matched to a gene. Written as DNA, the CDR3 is TGTGCCAGCAGCCCCGGGACAGGGGGCTACAATGAGCAGTTCTTA. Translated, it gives CASSPGTGGYNEQFL.

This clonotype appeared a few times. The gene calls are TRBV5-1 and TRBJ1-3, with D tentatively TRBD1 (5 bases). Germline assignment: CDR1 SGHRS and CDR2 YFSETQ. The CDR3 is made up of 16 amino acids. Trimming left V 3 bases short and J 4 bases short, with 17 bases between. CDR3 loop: CASSWDRTGGGNTIYF. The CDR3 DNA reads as TGCGCCAGCAGCTGGGACCGGACGGGAGGAGGAAACACCATATATTTT.

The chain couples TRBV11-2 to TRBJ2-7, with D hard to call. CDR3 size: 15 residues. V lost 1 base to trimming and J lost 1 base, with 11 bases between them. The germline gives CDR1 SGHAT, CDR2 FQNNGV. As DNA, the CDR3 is TGTGCCAGCAGCTTAGTACTGGGTGAGTCCTACGAGCAGTACGTC. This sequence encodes CASSLVLGESYEQYV.

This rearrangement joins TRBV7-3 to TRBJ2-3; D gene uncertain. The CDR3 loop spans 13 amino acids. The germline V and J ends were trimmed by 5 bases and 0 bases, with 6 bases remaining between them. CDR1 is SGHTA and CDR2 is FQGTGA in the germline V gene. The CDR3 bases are TGTGCCAGCAGCCGAAGCAGCACAGATACGCAGTATTTT. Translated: CASSRSSTDTQYF.

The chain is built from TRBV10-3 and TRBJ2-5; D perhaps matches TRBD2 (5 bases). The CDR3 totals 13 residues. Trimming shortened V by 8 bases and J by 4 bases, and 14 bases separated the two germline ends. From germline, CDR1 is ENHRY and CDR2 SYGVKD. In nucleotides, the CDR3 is TGTGCCATCGTTAGAGTGGCGGGAGAGACCCAGTACTTC. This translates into CAIVRVAGETQYF.

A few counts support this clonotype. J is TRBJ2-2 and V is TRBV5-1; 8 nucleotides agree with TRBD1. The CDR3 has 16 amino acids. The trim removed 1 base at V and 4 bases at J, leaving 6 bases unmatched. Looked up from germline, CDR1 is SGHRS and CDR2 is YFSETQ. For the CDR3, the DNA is TGCGCCAGCAGCTTGACCAGGGGGCTCCCCACCGGGGAGCTGTTTTTT. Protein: CASSLTRGLPTGELFF. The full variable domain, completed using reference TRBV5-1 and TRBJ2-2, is KAGVTQTPRYLIKTRGQQVTLSCSPISGHRSVSWYQQTPGQGLQFLFEYFSETQRNKGNFPGRFSGRQFSNSRSEMNVSTLELGDSALYLCASSLTRGLPTGELFFGEGSRLTVL.

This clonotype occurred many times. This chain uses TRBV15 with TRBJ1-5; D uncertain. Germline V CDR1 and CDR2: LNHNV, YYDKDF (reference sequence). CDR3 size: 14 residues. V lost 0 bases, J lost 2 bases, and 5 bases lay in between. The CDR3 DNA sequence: TGTGCCACCAGCAGAGAGGGTGGCAATCAGCCCCAGCATTTT. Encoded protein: CATSREGGNQPQHF.

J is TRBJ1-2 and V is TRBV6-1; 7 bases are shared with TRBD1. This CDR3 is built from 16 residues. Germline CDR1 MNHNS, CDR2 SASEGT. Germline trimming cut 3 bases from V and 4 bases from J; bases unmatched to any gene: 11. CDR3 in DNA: TGTGCCAGCAGTGATTTCTTTCGACAGGGAGGCTATGGCTACACCTTC. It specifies CASSDFFRQGGYGYTF.

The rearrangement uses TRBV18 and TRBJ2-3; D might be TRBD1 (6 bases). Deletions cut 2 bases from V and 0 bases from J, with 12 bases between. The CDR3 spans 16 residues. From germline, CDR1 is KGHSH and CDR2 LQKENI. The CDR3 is CASSPVSGHSTDTQYF. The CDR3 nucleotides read TGTGCCAGCTCACCAGTTTCGGGACACAGCACAGATACGCAGTATTTT.

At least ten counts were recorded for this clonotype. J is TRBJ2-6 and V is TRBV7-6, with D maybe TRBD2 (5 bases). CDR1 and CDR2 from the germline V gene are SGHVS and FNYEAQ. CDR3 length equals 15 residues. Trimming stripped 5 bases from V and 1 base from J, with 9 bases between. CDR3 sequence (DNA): TGTGCCAGCAGCCCCGCGGGTTCTGGGGCCAACGTCCTGACTTTC. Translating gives CASSPAGSGANVLTF.

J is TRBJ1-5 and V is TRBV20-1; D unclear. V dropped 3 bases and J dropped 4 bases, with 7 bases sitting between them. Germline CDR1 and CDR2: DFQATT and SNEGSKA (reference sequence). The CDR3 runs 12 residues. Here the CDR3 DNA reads TGCAGTGCTAGCCCGGGGAATCAGCCCCAGCATTTT. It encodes CSASPGNQPQHF.

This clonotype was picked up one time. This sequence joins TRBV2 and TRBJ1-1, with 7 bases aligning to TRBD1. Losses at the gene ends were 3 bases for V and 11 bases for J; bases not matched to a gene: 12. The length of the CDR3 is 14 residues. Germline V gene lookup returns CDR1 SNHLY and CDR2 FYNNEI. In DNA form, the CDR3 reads TGTGCCAGCAGTGATGCAGGGGGGAGGTTCGCGGCTTTCTTT. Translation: CASSDAGGRFAAFF.

Here the CDR3 DNA reads TGTGCCAGCATGGAGGGGGAGTCGAACACCGGGGAGCTGTTTTTT. Its protein is CASMEGESNTGELFF. The V gene is TRBV21-1, the J gene TRBJ2-2; the table calls TRBD1, which could not be checked here. TRBV21-1 is a known pseudogene. The CDR3 extends over 15 amino acids.

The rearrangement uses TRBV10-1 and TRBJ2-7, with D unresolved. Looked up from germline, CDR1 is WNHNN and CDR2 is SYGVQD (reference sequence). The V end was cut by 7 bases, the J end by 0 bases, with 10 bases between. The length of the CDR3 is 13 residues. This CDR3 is CASNVDGSYEQYV. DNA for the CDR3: TGCGCCAGCAACGTGGACGGCTCCTACGAGCAGTACGTC.

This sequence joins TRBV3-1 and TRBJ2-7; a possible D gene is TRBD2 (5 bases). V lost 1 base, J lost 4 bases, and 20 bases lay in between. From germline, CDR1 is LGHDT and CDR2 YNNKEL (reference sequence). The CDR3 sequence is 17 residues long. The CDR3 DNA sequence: TGTGCCAGCAGCCAAGGGTGGAGAGGGCGAAACCTATACGAGCAGTACGTC. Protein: CASSQGWRGRNLYEQYV.

CDR3 nucleotide sequence: TGTGCCAGCAGTTTAGGGGGCGCGAGGACTGAAGCTTTCTTT. It translates to CASSLGGARTEAFF. This chain uses TRBV12-3 or TRBV12-4 with TRBJ1-1; tentative D call: TRBD1 (5 bases). The length of the CDR3 is 14 residues. The V end was cut by 1 base, the J end by 5 bases, with 11 bases between.

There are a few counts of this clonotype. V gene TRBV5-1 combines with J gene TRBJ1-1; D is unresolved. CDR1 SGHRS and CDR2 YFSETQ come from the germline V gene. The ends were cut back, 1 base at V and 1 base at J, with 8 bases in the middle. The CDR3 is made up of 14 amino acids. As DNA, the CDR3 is TGCGCCAGCAGCTTGCGCTCAGGGAACACTGAAGCTTTCTTT. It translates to CASSLRSGNTEAFF.

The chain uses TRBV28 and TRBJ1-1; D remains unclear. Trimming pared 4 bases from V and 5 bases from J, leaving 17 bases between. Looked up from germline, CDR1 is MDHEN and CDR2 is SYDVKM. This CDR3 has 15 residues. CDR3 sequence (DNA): TGTGCCAGCAGTTCTAACGGGTTTGTAGGAACTGAAGCTTTCTTT. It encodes CASSSNGFVGTEAFF. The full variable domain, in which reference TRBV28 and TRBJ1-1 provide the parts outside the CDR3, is DVKVTQSSRYLVKRTGEKVFLECVQDMDHENMFWYRQDPGLGLRLIYFSYDVKMKEKGDIPEGYSVSREKKERFSLILESASTNQTSMYLCASSSNGFVGTEAFFGQGTRLTVV.

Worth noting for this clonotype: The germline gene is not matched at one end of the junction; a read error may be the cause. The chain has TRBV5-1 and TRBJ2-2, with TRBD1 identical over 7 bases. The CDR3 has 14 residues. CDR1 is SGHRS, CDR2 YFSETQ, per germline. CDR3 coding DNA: TGCGTCAGCCAAAACAGGGGAAGCACCGGGGAGCTGTTTTTT. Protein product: CVSQNRGSTGELFF.

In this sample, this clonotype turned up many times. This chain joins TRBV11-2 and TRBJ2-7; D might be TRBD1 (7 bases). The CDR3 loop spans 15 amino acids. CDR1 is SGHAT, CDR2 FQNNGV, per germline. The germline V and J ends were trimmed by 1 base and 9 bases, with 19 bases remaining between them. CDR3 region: CASSLGPGGPIRQYV. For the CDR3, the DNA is TGTGCCAGCAGCTTAGGACCAGGGGGGCCTATACGGCAGTACGTC.

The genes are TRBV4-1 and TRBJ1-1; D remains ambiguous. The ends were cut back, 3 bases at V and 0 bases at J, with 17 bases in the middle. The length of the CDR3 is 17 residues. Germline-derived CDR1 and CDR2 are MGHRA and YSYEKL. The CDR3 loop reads CASSQANPRSMNTEAFF. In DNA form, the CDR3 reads TGCGCCAGCAGCCAGGCTAACCCCAGGAGCATGAACACTGAAGCTTTCTTT.

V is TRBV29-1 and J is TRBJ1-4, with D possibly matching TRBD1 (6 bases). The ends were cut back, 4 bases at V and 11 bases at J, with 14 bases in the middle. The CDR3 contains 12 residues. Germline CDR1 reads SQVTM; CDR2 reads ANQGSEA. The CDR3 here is CSVGEGQGKLFF. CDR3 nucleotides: TGCAGCGTTGGGGAGGGGCAGGGGAAACTGTTTTTT.

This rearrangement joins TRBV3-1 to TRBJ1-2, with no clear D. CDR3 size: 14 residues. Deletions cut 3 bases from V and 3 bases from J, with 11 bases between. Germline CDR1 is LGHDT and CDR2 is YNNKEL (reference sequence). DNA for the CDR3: TGTGCCAGCAGCCATATGGAGGCTCACTATGGCTACACCTTC. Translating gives CASSHMEAHYGYTF. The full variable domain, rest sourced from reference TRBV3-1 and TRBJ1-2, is DTAVSQTPKYLVTQMGNDKSIKCEQNLGHDTMYWYKQDSKKFLKIMFSYNNKELIINETVPNRFSPKSPDKAHLNLHINSLELGDSAVYFCASSHMEAHYGYTFGSGTRLTVV.

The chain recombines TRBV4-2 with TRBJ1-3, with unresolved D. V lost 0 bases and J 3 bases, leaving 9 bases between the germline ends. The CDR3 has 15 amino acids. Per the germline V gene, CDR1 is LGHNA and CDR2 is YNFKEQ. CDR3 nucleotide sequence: TGTGCCAGCAGCCAAGAAAAGCTCGTTGGAAACACCATATATTTT. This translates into CASSQEKLVGNTIYF.

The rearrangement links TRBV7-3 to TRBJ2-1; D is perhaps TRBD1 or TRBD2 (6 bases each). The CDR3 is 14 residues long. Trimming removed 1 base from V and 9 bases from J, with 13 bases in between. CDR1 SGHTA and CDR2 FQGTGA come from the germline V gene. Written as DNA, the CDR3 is TGTGCCAGCAGCTTAAGGGGGCCGCGGGGTGAGCAGTTCTTC. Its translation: CASSLRGPRGEQFF.

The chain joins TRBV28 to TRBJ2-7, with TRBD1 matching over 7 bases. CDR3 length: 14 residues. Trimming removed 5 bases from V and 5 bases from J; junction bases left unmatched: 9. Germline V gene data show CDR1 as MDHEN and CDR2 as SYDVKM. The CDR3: CASSPGTVIHEQYV. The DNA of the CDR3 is TGTGCCAGCAGTCCCGGGACAGTAATCCACGAGCAGTACGTC.

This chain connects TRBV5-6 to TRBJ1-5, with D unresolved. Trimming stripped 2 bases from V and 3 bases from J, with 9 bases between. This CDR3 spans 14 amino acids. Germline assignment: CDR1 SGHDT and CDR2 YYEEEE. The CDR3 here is CASSFVNNNQPQHF. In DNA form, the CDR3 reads TGTGCCAGCAGCTTCGTTAACAACAATCAGCCCCAGCATTTT.

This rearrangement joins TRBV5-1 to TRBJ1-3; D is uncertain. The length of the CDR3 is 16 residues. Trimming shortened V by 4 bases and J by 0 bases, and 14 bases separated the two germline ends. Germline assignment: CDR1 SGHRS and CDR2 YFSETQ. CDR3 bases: TGCGCCAGCAGCCCACAGACGCCGGGCTCTGGAAACACCATATATTTT. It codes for CASSPQTPGSGNTIYF.